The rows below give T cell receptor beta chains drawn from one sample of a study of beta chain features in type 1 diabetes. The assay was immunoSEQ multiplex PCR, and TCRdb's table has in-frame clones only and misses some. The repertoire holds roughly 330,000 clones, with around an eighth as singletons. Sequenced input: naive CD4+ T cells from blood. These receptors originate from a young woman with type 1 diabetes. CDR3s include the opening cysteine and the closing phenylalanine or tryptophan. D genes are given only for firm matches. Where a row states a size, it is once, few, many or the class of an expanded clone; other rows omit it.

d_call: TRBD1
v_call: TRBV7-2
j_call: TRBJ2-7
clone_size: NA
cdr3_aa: CASSLARDRRRYEQYF
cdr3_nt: TGTGCCAGCAGCTTAGCGAGGGACAGGAGGCGATACGAGCAGTACTTC

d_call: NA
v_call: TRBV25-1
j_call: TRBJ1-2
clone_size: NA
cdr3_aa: CASSARTSNYGYTF
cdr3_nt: TGTGCCAGCAGTGCTCGGACATCGAACTATGGCTACACCTTC

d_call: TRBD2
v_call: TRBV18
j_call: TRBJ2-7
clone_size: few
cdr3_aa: CASSPWTSGSVGAGSYEQYF
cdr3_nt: TGTGCCAGCTCACCCTGGACTAGCGGGAGCGTTGGCGCGGGCTCCTACGAGCAGTACTTC

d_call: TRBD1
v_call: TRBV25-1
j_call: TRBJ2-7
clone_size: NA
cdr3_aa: CASSGQGSHYEQYF
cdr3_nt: TGTGCCAGCAGTGGACAGGGGTCCCACTACGAGCAGTACTTC

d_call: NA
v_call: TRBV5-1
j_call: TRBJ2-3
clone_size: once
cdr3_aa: CASSPGTGGTDTQYF
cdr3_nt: TGCGCCAGCAGCCCCGGGACGGGGGGCACAGATACGCAGTATTTT

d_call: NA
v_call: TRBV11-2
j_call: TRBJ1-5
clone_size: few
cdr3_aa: CASSLDQSGDNQPQHF
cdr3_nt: TGTGCCAGCAGCTTAGATCAGTCAGGCGACAATCAGCCCCAGCATTTT

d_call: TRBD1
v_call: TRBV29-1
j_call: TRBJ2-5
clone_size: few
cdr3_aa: CSVVVGTGGYF
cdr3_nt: TGCAGCGTTGTTGTTGGGACAGGGGGTTACTTC

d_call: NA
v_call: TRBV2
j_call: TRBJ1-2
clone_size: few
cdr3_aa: CASLPEGPGYTF
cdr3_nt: TGTGCCAGCCTCCCGGAGGGTCCTGGCTACACCTTC

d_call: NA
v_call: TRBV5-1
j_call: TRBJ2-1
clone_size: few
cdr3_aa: CASSPSAGLAIVNEQFF
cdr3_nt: TGCGCCAGCAGCCCCTCGGCGGGGCTAGCGATAGTTAATGAGCAGTTCTTC

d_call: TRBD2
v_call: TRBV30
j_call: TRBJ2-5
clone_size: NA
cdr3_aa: CAWEGLAQETQYF
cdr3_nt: TGTGCCTGGGAGGGACTAGCTCAAGAGACCCAGTACTTC

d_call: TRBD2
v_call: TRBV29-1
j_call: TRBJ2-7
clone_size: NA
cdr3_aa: CSVALAAGYYEQYF
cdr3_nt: TGCAGCGTTGCGTTGGCAGCGGGATACTACGAGCAGTACTTC

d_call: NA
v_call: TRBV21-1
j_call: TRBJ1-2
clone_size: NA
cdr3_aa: CASSKGGGGYTF
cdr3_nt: TGTGCCAGCAGCAAAGGAGGGGGAGGCTACACCTTC

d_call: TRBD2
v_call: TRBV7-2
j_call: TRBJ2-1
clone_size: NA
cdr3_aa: CASKLAGGSYNEQFF
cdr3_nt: TGTGCCAGCAAACTAGCGGGTGGGTCCTACAATGAGCAGTTCTTC

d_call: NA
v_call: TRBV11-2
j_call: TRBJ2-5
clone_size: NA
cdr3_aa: CASSLGGTLQETQYF
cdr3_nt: TGTGCCAGCAGCTTAGGGGGGACACTCCAAGAGACCCAGTACTTC

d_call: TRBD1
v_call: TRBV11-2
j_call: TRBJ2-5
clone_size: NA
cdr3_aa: CASSSRTGSSETQYF
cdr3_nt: TGTGCCAGCAGCTCACGGACAGGCTCGTCAGAGACCCAGTACTTC